The rows below give T cell receptor beta chains drawn from one sample of a study of blood T cell repertoires in COVID-19. Sequencing was performed with immunoSEQ multiplex PCR; in TCRdb, only in-frame clones are kept and a portion is missing. The data hold more than 100,000 clones, with roughly 89% observed a single time. The specimen sequenced was peripheral blood. These receptors were obtained from a man aged 40-50 years with acute or convalescent COVID-19. The CDR3 runs from the conserved cysteine through the conserved F or W. D genes are given only for firm matches. Clone size is given for some rows only: seen once, a few or many times, or a class if the clone is expanded.

clone_size: .
v_call: TRBV6-2/TRBV6-3
d_call: TRBD1
j_call: TRBJ1-3
cdr3_nt: TGTGCCAGCAGCACTGAGACAGGGAGGAACACCATATATTTT
cdr3_aa: CASSTETGRNTIYF

clone_size: .
v_call: TRBV1
d_call: .
j_call: TRBJ1-5
cdr3_nt: TGCACCAGCAGCCAAGCGGGGACAGGGGGGCAGCCCCAGCATTTT
cdr3_aa: CTSSQAGTGGQPQHF

clone_size: .
v_call: TRBV7-2
d_call: TRBD1
j_call: TRBJ1-2
cdr3_nt: TGTGCCAGCAGCTTAGCTCAGACAGGGGGACATGGCTACACCTTC
cdr3_aa: CASSLAQTGGHGYTF

clone_size: .
v_call: TRBV18
d_call: .
j_call: TRBJ1-6
cdr3_nt: TGTGCCAGCTCACCACAAGACAGAAATTCACCCCTCCACTTT
cdr3_aa: CASSPQDRNSPLHF

clone_size: once
v_call: TRBV7-3
d_call: .
j_call: TRBJ2-4
cdr3_nt: TGTGCCAGCAGCTTTGGGGGCGATCACATTCAGTACTTC
cdr3_aa: CASSFGGDHIQYF

clone_size: .
v_call: TRBV5-1
d_call: .
j_call: TRBJ1-4
cdr3_nt: TGCGCCAGCAGCTTGGGGGTGACAAGTAATGAAAAACTGTTTTTT
cdr3_aa: CASSLGVTSNEKLFF

clone_size: .
v_call: TRBV13
d_call: TRBD2
j_call: TRBJ2-7
cdr3_nt: TGTGCCAGCAGCTTAGGGCTAGCGGGGGGACGATTCTACGAGCAGTACTTC
cdr3_aa: CASSLGLAGGRFYEQYF

clone_size: .
v_call: TRBV7-9
d_call: .
j_call: TRBJ2-5
cdr3_nt: TGTGCCAGCAGCCCCGGGGAGACCCAGTACTTC
cdr3_aa: CASSPGETQYF

clone_size: once
v_call: TRBV19
d_call: TRBD1
j_call: TRBJ1-1
cdr3_nt: TGTGCCAGTAGTATAGTGGGACAGGCGAACACTGAAGCTTTCTTT
cdr3_aa: CASSIVGQANTEAFF

clone_size: once
v_call: TRBV21-1
d_call: .
j_call: TRBJ2-3
cdr3_nt: TGTGCCATCCAAAGGCGGGGGAGCACAGATACGCAGTATTTT
cdr3_aa: CAIQRRGSTDTQYF

clone_size: few
v_call: TRBV11-1
d_call: .
j_call: TRBJ2-6
cdr3_nt: TGTGCCAGCAGCCACAGGGTTCCTGGGGCCAACGTCCTGACTTTC
cdr3_aa: CASSHRVPGANVLTF

clone_size: .
v_call: TRBV27
d_call: TRBD1
j_call: TRBJ1-1
cdr3_nt: TGTGCCAGCAGTCCTCCCGGGACAGGGCTATCATTCGCTGAAGCTTTCTTT
cdr3_aa: CASSPPGTGLSFAEAFF

clone_size: once
v_call: TRBV5-6
d_call: TRBD1
j_call: TRBJ1-2
cdr3_nt: TGTGCCAGCAGCTCGGTTTTGGACAGGGGGCTTTATGGCTACACCTTC
cdr3_aa: CASSSVLDRGLYGYTF

clone_size: .
v_call: TRBV30
d_call: .
j_call: TRBJ1-3
cdr3_nt: TGTGCCTGGAGTGCCCAGGGGTCCTTCTCTGGAAACACCATATATTTT
cdr3_aa: CAWSAQGSFSGNTIYF

clone_size: .
v_call: TRBV12-5
d_call: TRBD1
j_call: TRBJ1-3
cdr3_nt: TGTGCTAGTGGTTTGGTAGAAAAGGACAGGGTAATCTCGGGAAACACCATATATTTT
cdr3_aa: CASGLVEKDRVISGNTIYF

clone_size: .
v_call: TRBV7-2
d_call: .
j_call: TRBJ2-3
cdr3_nt: TGTGCCAGCAGCTTAGTGGGCGGGGCCCCAGATACGCAGTATTTT
cdr3_aa: CASSLVGGAPDTQYF

clone_size: .
v_call: TRBV10-2
d_call: TRBD2
j_call: TRBJ2-1
cdr3_nt: TGCGCCAGCAGAGATATTAGCGGGAGCTCCTACAATGAGCAGTTCTTC
cdr3_aa: CASRDISGSSYNEQFF

clone_size: .
v_call: TRBV5-1
d_call: .
j_call: TRBJ1-1
cdr3_nt: TGCGCCAGCAGCCCAGACTTGAACACTGAAGCTTTCTTT
cdr3_aa: CASSPDLNTEAFF

clone_size: .
v_call: TRBV11-3
d_call: TRBD1
j_call: TRBJ1-1
cdr3_nt: TGTGCCAGCAGCTCCCGGACAGGGAACACTGAAGCTTTCTTT
cdr3_aa: CASSSRTGNTEAFF

clone_size: .
v_call: TRBV3-1/TRBV3-2
d_call: .
j_call: TRBJ1-1
cdr3_nt: TGTGCCAGCAGCCAACAACAGGGAGTAGCTTTCTTT
cdr3_aa: CASSQQQGVAFF

clone_size: .
v_call: TRBV2
d_call: .
j_call: TRBJ2-7
cdr3_nt: TGTGCCAGCAGTGAATGGGGGGAAGTAGCAGGGTGGGATTACGAGCAGTACTTC
cdr3_aa: CASSEWGEVAGWDYEQYF

clone_size: .
v_call: TRBV18
d_call: TRBD1
j_call: TRBJ1-3
cdr3_nt: TGTGCCAGCTCACCACCGGACAGGGGGATCGCCGGAAACACCATATATTTT
cdr3_aa: CASSPPDRGIAGNTIYF

clone_size: .
v_call: TRBV30
d_call: .
j_call: TRBJ1-1
cdr3_nt: TGTGCCTGGAGTGCCTCCGGTTACACTGAAGCTTTCTTT
cdr3_aa: CAWSASGYTEAFF

clone_size: .
v_call: TRBV5-6
d_call: .
j_call: TRBJ2-4
cdr3_nt: TGTGCCAGCAACGGACTCGAGGCTATTCAGTACTTC
cdr3_aa: CASNGLEAIQYF

clone_size: .
v_call: TRBV5-4
d_call: TRBD1
j_call: TRBJ2-7
cdr3_nt: TGTGCCAGCAGCTCCCCCCGCGGGACAGGGCACTACGAGCAGTACTTC
cdr3_aa: CASSSPRGTGHYEQYF

clone_size: .
v_call: TRBV7-9
d_call: .
j_call: TRBJ1-5
cdr3_nt: TGTGCCAGCAGCTTAGTTCCGGGCAATCAGCCCCAGCATTTT
cdr3_aa: CASSLVPGNQPQHF

clone_size: .
v_call: TRBV19
d_call: .
j_call: TRBJ2-5
cdr3_nt: TGTGCCAGTAGTGGGGGGGGGCGGGGGACCCAGTACTTC
cdr3_aa: CASSGGGRGTQYF

clone_size: .
v_call: TRBV7-9
d_call: .
j_call: TRBJ2-5
cdr3_nt: TGTGCCAGCAGCTTAGCAGCCCGAAAAGAGACCCAGTACTTC
cdr3_aa: CASSLAARKETQYF

clone_size: .
v_call: TRBV10-3
d_call: .
j_call: TRBJ1-6
cdr3_nt: TGTGCCACCGGGACTGATTCACCCCTCCACTTT
cdr3_aa: CATGTDSPLHF

clone_size: .
v_call: TRBV27
d_call: TRBD2
j_call: TRBJ2-7
cdr3_nt: TGTGCCAGCAGTTCCGGGACTAGCCGCTCCTACGAGCAGTACTTC
cdr3_aa: CASSSGTSRSYEQYF

clone_size: .
v_call: TRBV7-2
d_call: TRBD1
j_call: TRBJ2-5
cdr3_nt: TGTGCCAGCAGCCCTACAGGGGTACAAGAGACCCAGTACTTC
cdr3_aa: CASSPTGVQETQYF

clone_size: .
v_call: TRBV3-1/TRBV3-2
d_call: .
j_call: TRBJ2-5
cdr3_nt: TGTGCCAGCAGCCGCTCGGTAGCGTCTAAAGAGACCCAGTACTTC
cdr3_aa: CASSRSVASKETQYF

clone_size: once
v_call: TRBV5-1
d_call: TRBD1
j_call: TRBJ1-1
cdr3_nt: TGCGCCAGCATCTACCGCCCAGGACAGGGTAACACTGAAGCTTTCTTT
cdr3_aa: CASIYRPGQGNTEAFF

clone_size: .
v_call: TRBV4-2
d_call: .
j_call: TRBJ1-1
cdr3_nt: TGTGCCAGCAGCCACAGGGGAGAGGGCACTGAAGCTTTCTTT
cdr3_aa: CASSHRGEGTEAFF

clone_size: .
v_call: TRBV10-3
d_call: TRBD1
j_call: TRBJ1-2
cdr3_nt: TGTGCCATCAGTGAGTCGAAGGACAGGGGCTACACCTTC
cdr3_aa: CAISESKDRGYTF

clone_size: .
v_call: TRBV21-1
d_call: .
j_call: TRBJ1-5
cdr3_nt: TGTGCCAGCAGTCGGTCCCCGAATAGCAATCAGCCCCAGCATTTT
cdr3_aa: CASSRSPNSNQPQHF

clone_size: .
v_call: TRBV7-9
d_call: TRBD2
j_call: TRBJ2-3
cdr3_nt: TGTGCCAGCAGCCCCCGGAGGACTAGCGGGGCGGATACGCAGTATTTT
cdr3_aa: CASSPRRTSGADTQYF

clone_size: .
v_call: TRBV19
d_call: TRBD1
j_call: TRBJ1-1
cdr3_nt: TGTGCCAGTAGTATAACAGGGGGTGTTTATCGGAACACTGAAGCTTTCTTT
cdr3_aa: CASSITGGVYRNTEAFF

clone_size: once
v_call: TRBV24-1
d_call: .
j_call: TRBJ2-5
cdr3_nt: TGTGCCACCAGTGTGGGGAGATGGGAGACCCAGTACTTC
cdr3_aa: CATSVGRWETQYF

clone_size: .
v_call: TRBV5-1
d_call: TRBD1
j_call: TRBJ1-1
cdr3_nt: TGCGCCAGCAGCTCGCCGGGACAGGGGAGCACTGAAGCTTTCTTT
cdr3_aa: CASSSPGQGSTEAFF

clone_size: .
v_call: TRBV5-5
d_call: TRBD1
j_call: TRBJ1-3
cdr3_nt: TGTGCCAGCAGCTTGGTAGGACAGGGCGGGCACACCATATATTTT
cdr3_aa: CASSLVGQGGHTIYF

clone_size: .
v_call: TRBV5-1
d_call: .
j_call: TRBJ1-1
cdr3_nt: TGCGCCAGCAGCTTGGTCCCCCTTCGGAACACTGAAGCTTTCTTT
cdr3_aa: CASSLVPLRNTEAFF

clone_size: few
v_call: TRBV19
d_call: .
j_call: TRBJ1-3
cdr3_nt: TGTGCCAGTAGTATAGATCGAGGATCTGGAAACACCATATATTTT
cdr3_aa: CASSIDRGSGNTIYF

clone_size: .
v_call: TRBV6-2/TRBV6-3
d_call: .
j_call: TRBJ2-7
cdr3_nt: TGTGCCAGCAGTTATAGTGTCGAGCAGTACTTC
cdr3_aa: CASSYSVEQYF

clone_size: .
v_call: TRBV6-4
d_call: TRBD2
j_call: TRBJ2-7
cdr3_nt: TGTGCCATCATCCCGGGGGGTCTCGAGCAGTACTTC
cdr3_aa: CAIIPGGLEQYF

clone_size: .
v_call: TRBV30
d_call: .
j_call: TRBJ1-1
cdr3_nt: TGTGCCTGGAGTGTACAAGGGGCTGCGAACACTGAAGCTTTCTTT
cdr3_aa: CAWSVQGAANTEAFF

clone_size: .
v_call: TRBV2
d_call: TRBD2
j_call: TRBJ2-2
cdr3_nt: TGTGCCAGCTGGGGACTAGCGGGGAACACCGGGGAGCTGTTTTTT
cdr3_aa: CASWGLAGNTGELFF

clone_size: once
v_call: TRBV19
d_call: .
j_call: TRBJ1-5
cdr3_nt: TGTGCCAGTAGTATAGGGGCAGCGGGCAATCAGCCCCAGCATTTT
cdr3_aa: CASSIGAAGNQPQHF

clone_size: .
v_call: TRBV6-6
d_call: .
j_call: TRBJ2-2
cdr3_nt: TGTGCCAGCAGTTACTCGCCGGGTTCGAACACCGGGGAGCTGTTTTTT
cdr3_aa: CASSYSPGSNTGELFF

clone_size: .
v_call: TRBV15
d_call: .
j_call: TRBJ1-3
cdr3_nt: TGTGCCACCAGCAGAGATCAGGGCTCTGGAAACACCATATATTTT
cdr3_aa: CATSRDQGSGNTIYF